A selection of T cell receptor beta chains follows, all from one sample in a study of T cells after yellow fever vaccination. TCRdb called the 5' RACE reads again in MiXCR, with one record for every CDR3 protein. This sample has about 340,000 distinct CDR3 sequences; around 13% occur once, and the top ten carry roughly 3.1%. The material sequenced was CD4+ T cells sorted from PBMCs, taken 15 days after the yellow fever booster vaccination. These receptors were obtained from a man aged 18 to 29 who received the YFV17D yellow fever vaccine. Both conserved end residues are part of each CDR3.

J,V,CDR3
TRBJ1-2,TRBV27,CAREGQDGYTF
TRBJ1-5,TRBV20-1,CSALRSPNQPQHF
TRBJ2-1,TRBV6-5,CASSYAGGQGINEQFF
TRBJ2-2,TRBV19,CASIPRTSPNTGELFF
TRBJ2-2,TRBV4-3,CASSQENGVAGELFF
TRBJ1-1,TRBV5-1,CASSLQTHNTEAFF
TRBJ1-2,TRBV18,CATSDRRLFSGYTF
TRBJ2-3,TRBV9,CASSGRGGEDTQYF
TRBJ2-1,TRBV9,CASSSGLYNEQFF
TRBJ2-3,TRBV7-3,CASSLTSGGAQYF
TRBJ2-3,TRBV6-2/TRBV6-3,CASSYGGASTDTQYF
TRBJ1-2,TRBV28,CASSFGWVYGYTF
TRBJ1-2,TRBV4-1,CASSHSGRRNYGYTF
TRBJ2-5,TRBV5-1,CASSLATGKQETQYF
TRBJ2-1,TRBV7-9,CASSYTFNRPNEQFF
TRBJ1-5,TRBV5-1,CASSIGTGVGQPQHF
TRBJ2-7,TRBV20-1,CSARTSGGYGEQYF
TRBJ2-5,TRBV5-1,CASSFLGETQYF
TRBJ1-1,TRBV15,CATSNRAENTEAFF
TRBJ2-2,TRBV12-3/TRBV12-4,CASSSRQPGSGELFF
TRBJ2-5,TRBV7-2,CASSSWTGSETQYF
TRBJ1-3,TRBV7-9,CASNTRAGNTIYF
TRBJ1-6,TRBV5-1,CASSLEGTGVSPLHF
TRBJ2-1,TRBV7-8,CASSIGRYNEQFF
TRBJ1-1,TRBV7-9,CASSLVGTGSRGAFF
TRBJ1-2,TRBV12-3/TRBV12-4,CASSFAGLHYGYTF
TRBJ2-7,TRBV5-1,CASSPGGQAYEQYF
TRBJ1-4,TRBV7-2,CASSLAGGREKLFF
TRBJ1-6,TRBV20-1,CSAREVAGSPLHF
TRBJ2-5,TRBV5-1,CASSLEQGERYF
TRBJ2-1,TRBV5-6,CASTPGTNSYNEQFF
TRBJ2-2,TRBV2,CASSEARGFGELFF
TRBJ2-2,TRBV7-2,CASRGLAGTNTGELFF
TRBJ2-1,TRBV7-3,CASSAGSEQFF
TRBJ1-1,TRBV7-9,CASSPGTGENEAFF
TRBJ1-2,TRBV27,CASSLSGQGANGYTF